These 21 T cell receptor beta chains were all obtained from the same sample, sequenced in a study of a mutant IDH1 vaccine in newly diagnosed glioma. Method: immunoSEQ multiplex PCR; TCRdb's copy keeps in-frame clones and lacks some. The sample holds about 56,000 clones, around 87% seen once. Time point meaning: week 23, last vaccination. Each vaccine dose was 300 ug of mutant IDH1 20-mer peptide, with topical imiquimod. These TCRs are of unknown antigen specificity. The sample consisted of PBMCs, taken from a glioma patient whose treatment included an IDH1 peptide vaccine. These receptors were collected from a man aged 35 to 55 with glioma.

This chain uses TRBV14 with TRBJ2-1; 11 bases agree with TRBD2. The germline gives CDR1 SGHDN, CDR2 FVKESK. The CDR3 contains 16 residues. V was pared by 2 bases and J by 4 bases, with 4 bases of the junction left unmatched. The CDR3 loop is CASSQSTSGIYNEQFF. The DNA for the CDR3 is TGTGCCAGCAGCCAATCGACTAGCGGGATTTACAATGAGCAGTTCTTC.

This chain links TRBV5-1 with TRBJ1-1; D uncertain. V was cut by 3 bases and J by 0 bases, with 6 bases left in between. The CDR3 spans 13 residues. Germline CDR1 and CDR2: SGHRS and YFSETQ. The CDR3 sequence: CASSSGMNTEAFF. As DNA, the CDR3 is TGCGCCAGCAGCTCGGGGATGAACACTGAAGCTTTCTTT.

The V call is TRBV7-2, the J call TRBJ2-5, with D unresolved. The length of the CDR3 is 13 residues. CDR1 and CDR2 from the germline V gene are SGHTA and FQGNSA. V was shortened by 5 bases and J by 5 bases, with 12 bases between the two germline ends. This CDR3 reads CASSRAPVETQYF. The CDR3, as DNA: TGTGCCAGCAGCCGGGCCCCCGTGGAGACCCAGTACTTC.

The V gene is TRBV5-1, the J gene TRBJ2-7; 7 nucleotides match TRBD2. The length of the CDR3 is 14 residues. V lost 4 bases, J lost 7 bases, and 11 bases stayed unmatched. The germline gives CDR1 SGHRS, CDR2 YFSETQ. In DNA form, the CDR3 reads TGCGCCAGCAGCACCCCAGGGACGGGGGGAGAGCAGTACTTC. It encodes CASSTPGTGGEQYF.

The DNA of the CDR3 is TGCGCCAGCAGCCTAGGACAGGGGATGGTCGAAGCTTTCTTT. It codes for CASSLGQGMVEAFF. The chain uses TRBV5-1 and TRBJ1-1; 9 nucleotides line up with TRBD1. J gave up 8 bases and V 4 bases, and 9 bases lay outside the gene matches. Per germline, CDR1 SGHRS and CDR2 YFSETQ. The CDR3 sequence is 14 residues long.

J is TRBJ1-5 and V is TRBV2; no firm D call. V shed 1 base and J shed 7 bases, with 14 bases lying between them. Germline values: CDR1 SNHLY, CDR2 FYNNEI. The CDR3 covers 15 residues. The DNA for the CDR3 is TGTGCCAGCAGTGAAGGGACGGTGGTGGGCCAGCCCCAGCATTTT. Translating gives CASSEGTVVGQPQHF. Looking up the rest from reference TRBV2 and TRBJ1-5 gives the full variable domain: EPEVTQTPSHQVTQMGQEVILRCVPISNHLYFYWYRQILGQKVEFLVSFYNNEISEKSEIFDDQFSVERPDGSNFTLKIRSTKLEDSAMYFCASSEGTVVGQPQHFGDGTRLSIL.

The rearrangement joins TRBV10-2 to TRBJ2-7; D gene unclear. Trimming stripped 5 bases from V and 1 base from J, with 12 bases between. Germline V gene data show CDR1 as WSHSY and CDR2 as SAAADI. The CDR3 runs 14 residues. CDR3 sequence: CASSSRRYSYEQYF. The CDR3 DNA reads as TGCGCCAGCAGTAGCCGAAGGTATTCCTACGAGCAGTACTTC.

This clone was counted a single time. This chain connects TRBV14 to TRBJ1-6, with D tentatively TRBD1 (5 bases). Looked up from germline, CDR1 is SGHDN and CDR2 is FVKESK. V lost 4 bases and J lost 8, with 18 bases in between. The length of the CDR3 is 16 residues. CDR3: CASSPVVGTAYSPLHF. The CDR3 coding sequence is TGTGCCAGCAGCCCAGTCGTCGGGACCGCTTATTCACCCCTCCACTTT.

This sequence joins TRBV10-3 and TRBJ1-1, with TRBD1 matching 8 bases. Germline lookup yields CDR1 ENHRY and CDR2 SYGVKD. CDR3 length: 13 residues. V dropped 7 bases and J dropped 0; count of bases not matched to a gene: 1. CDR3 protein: CAIKGQVNTEAFF. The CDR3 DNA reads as TGTGCCATCAAGGGACAGGTGAACACTGAAGCTTTCTTT.

This CDR3 reads CASSLALTGFGGYTF. DNA for the CDR3: TGTGCCAGCAGCTTAGCCCTGACAGGGTTCGGCGGCTACACCTTC. The V gene is TRBV11-2, the J gene TRBJ1-2; 7 bases agree with TRBD1. With V trimmed by 1 base and J by 8 bases, 10 bases remained unmatched. Germline V gene data show CDR1 as SGHAT and CDR2 as FQNNGV. This CDR3 is 15 amino acids long.

The DNA for the CDR3 is TGTGCCAGTAATGGGTGGGCGGATGCGCTTCGTGGCTACACCTTC. Protein: CASNGWADALRGYTF. This chain links TRBV19 with TRBJ1-2; D is ambiguous. The CDR3 extends over 15 amino acids. Germline-derived CDR1 and CDR2 are LNHDA and SQIVND (reference sequence). Trimming shortened V by 7 bases and J by 7 bases, and 22 bases separated the two germline ends.

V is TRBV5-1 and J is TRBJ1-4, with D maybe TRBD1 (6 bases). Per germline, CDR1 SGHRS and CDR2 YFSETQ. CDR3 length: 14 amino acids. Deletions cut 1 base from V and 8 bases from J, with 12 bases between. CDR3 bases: TGCGCCAGCAGCTTGATGGGGGGCGGGGAAAAACTGTTTTTT. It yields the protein CASSLMGGGEKLFF.

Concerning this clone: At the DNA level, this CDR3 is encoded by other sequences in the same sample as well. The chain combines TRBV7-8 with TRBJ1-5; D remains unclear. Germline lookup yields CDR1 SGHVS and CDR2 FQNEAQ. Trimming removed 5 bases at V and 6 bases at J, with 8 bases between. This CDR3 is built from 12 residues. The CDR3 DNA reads TGTGCCAGCAGCCCTGTGGGTCAGCCCCAGCATTTT. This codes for CASSPVGQPQHF. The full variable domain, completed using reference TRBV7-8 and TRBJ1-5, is GAGVSQSPRYKVAKRGQDVALRCDPISGHVSLFWYQQALGQGPEFLTYFQNEAQLDKSGLPSDRFFAERPEGSVSTLKIQRTQQEDSAVYLCASSPVGQPQHFGDGTRLSIL.

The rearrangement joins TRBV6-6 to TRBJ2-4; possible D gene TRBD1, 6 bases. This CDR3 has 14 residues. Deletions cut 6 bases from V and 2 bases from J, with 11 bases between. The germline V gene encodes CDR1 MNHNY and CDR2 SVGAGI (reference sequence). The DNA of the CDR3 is TGTGCCAGCAGGGATCAGGGGACCAAAAACATTCAGTACTTC. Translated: CASRDQGTKNIQYF.

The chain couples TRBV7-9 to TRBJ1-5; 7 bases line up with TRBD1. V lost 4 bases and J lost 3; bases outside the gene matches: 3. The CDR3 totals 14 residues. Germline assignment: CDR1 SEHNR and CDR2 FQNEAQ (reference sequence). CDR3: CASSSGTANQPQHF. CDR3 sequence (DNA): TGTGCCAGCAGCTCCGGGACAGCCAATCAGCCCCAGCATTTT.

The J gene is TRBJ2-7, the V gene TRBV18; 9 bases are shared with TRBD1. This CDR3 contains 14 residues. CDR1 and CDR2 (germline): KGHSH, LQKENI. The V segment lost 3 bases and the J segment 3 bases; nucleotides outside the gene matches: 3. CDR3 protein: CASSPGTGNYEQYF. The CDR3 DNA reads TGTGCCAGCTCACCCGGGACAGGGAACTACGAGCAGTACTTC.

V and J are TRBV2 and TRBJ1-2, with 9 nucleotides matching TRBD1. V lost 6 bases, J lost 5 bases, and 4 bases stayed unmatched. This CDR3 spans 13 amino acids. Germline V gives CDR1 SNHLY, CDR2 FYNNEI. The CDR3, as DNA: TGTGCCAGCAGCGCCGGGACAGGGTATGGCTACACCTTC. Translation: CASSAGTGYGYTF.

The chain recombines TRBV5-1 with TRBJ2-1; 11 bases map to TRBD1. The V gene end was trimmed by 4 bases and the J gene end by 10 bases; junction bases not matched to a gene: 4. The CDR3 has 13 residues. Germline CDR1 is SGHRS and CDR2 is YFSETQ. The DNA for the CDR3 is TGCGCCAGCAGCCTAAGGGACAGGGGGGAGCAGTTCTTC. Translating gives CASSLRDRGEQFF.

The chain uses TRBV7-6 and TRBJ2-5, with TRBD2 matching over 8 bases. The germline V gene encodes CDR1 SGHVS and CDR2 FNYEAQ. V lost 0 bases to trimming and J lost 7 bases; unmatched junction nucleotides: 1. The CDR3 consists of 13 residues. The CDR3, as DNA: TGTGCCAGCAGCTTAGCGGCGGGGGGGACCCAGTACTTC. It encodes CASSLAAGGTQYF.

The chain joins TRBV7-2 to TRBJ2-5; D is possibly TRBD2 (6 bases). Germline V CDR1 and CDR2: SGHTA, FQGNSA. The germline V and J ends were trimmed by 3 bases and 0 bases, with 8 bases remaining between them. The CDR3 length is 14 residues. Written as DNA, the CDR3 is TGTGCCAGCAGCTTGGGCGGGAACCAAGAGACCCAGTACTTC. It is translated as CASSLGGNQETQYF.

The chain's CDR3 is CASSLAAANTGELFF. In nucleotides, the CDR3 is TGCGCCAGCAGCTTGGCTGCGGCGAACACCGGGGAGCTGTTTTTT. The gene calls are TRBV5-1 and TRBJ2-2; no reliable D call. V lost 0 bases and J lost 0, with 6 bases in between. This CDR3 is built from 15 residues. The germline gives CDR1 SGHRS, CDR2 YFSETQ.